The rows below give T cell receptor beta chains drawn from one sample of a study of T cells in Graves' hyperthyroidism and ophthalmopathy. From the multiplex PCR reads, TCRdb called clonotypes with MiXCR, one entry per CDR3 protein. The sample lists around 700,000 distinct CDR3 sequences; roughly a sixth were seen once. Material for sequencing was blood. All receptors come from a woman aged 45-65 years with Graves' hyperthyroidism that later progressed to Graves' ophthalmopathy. Each CDR3 is given with its conserved first and last residue.

v_gene	j_gene	CDR3aa
TRBV20-1	TRBJ2-1	CSARVPGLAGPNEQFF
TRBV18	TRBJ1-2	CASSPIHPGTAVDGYTF
TRBV2	TRBJ1-1	CASIGQGITEAFF
TRBV5-1	TRBJ1-3	CASQMGNPGNTIYF
TRBV15	TRBJ1-5	CATSRGFLGGRNQPQHF
TRBV14	TRBJ1-1	CASSQPGQTEAFF
TRBV20-1	TRBJ2-7	CSAAGHPSYEQYF
TRBV3-1	TRBJ1-2	CASRTEGAEGYTF
TRBV30	TRBJ1-1	CAWSADRGQGAFF
TRBV4-1	TRBJ2-1	CASSQEWRGGSGEQFF